The sequence of this TCR beta chain was determined in a study of technical replicates of blood from several donors. The V gene's germline CDR1 is SGDLS and CDR2 YYNGEE. V lost 3 bases and J lost 8; bases outside the gene matches: 6. This CDR3 spans 14 amino acids. This table comes from immunoSEQ multiplex PCR, and its TCRdb copy is limited to in-frame clones, with some not included. Counted here are tens of thousands of clones, over 95% occurring once; the ten biggest clones make up 0.35% to 0.4%. The clonotype originates from a human donor in good health. The sample was T cells isolated from PBMCs. The chain carries TRBV9 and TRBJ1-4; the match to TRBD1 covers 8 bases. CDR3: CASSADREGEKLFF. The CDR3 DNA is TGTGCCAGCAGCGCGGACAGGGAGGGAGAAAAACTGTTTTTT. The entire variable domain, with the rest obtained from reference TRBV9 and TRBJ1-4, is as follows: DSGVTQTPKHLITATGQRVTLRCSPRSGDLSVYWYQQSLDQGLQFLIQYYNGEERAKGNILERFSAQQFPDLHSELNLSSLELGDSALYFCASSADREGEKLFFGSGTQLSVL.